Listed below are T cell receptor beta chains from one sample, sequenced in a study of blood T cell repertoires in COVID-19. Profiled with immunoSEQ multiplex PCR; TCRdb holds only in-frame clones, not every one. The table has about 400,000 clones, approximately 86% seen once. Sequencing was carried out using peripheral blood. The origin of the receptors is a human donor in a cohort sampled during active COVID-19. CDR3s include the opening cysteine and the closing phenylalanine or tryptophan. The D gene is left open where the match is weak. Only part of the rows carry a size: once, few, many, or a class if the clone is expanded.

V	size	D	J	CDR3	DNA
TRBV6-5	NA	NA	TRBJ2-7	CASLRTTSYEQYF	TGTGCCAGCCTCCGGACTACTTCCTACGAGCAGTACTTC
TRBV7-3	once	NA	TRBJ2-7	CASSLNIGRDYEQYF	TGTGCCAGCAGCTTAAATATCGGCAGGGACTACGAGCAGTACTTC
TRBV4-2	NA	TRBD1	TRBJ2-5	CASSKSNRGQETQYF	TGTGCCAGCAGCAAATCGAACAGGGGGCAAGAGACCCAGTACTTC
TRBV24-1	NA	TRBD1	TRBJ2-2	CATSDIGQGTFGNTGELFF	TGTGCCACCAGTGATATAGGACAGGGTACGTTCGGGAACACCGGGGAGCTGTTTTTT
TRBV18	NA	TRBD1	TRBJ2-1	CASSPTDRESYNEQFF	TGTGCCAGCTCACCAACGGACAGGGAGTCCTACAATGAGCAGTTCTTC
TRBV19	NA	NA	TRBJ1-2	CASSISSRYGYTF	TGTGCCAGTAGTATTTCGTCCAGATATGGCTACACCTTC
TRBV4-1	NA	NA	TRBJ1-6	CASSLLDSNSPLHF	TGCGCCAGCAGCCTTCTGGACAGTAATTCACCCCTCCACTTT
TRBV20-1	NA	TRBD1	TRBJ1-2	CSASLQGAQGYTF	TGCAGTGCTAGTTTACAGGGGGCGCAGGGCTACACCTTC
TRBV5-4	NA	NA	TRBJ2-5	CASSEAATPETQYF	TGTGCCAGCAGCGAGGCGGCCACCCCAGAGACCCAGTACTTC
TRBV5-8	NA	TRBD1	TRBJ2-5	CASSSGTGGAETQYF	TGTGCCAGCAGCTCCGGGACAGGGGGAGCGGAGACCCAGTACTTC
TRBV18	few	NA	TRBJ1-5	CASSQDWGRNQPQHF	TGTGCCAGCTCACAGGACTGGGGGCGCAATCAGCCCCAGCATTTT
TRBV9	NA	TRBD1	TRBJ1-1	CASSVGWDRRTEAFF	TGTGCCAGCAGCGTAGGATGGGACAGGCGGACTGAAGCTTTCTTT
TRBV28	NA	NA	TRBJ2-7	CASSPTTEIPYEQYF	TGTGCCAGCAGTCCAACCACCGAGATCCCCTACGAGCAGTACTTC
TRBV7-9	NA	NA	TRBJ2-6	CASSLAGAGANVLTF	TGTGCCAGCAGCTTGGCAGGGGCTGGGGCCAACGTCCTGACTTTC
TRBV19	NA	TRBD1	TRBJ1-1	CASSPTGGRVTEAFF	TGTGCCAGTAGTCCGACAGGGGGAAGAGTAACTGAAGCTTTCTTT
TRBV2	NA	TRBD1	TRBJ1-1	CASSGQGAGFGTEAFF	TGTGCCAGCAGTGGTCAGGGGGCCGGTTTTGGCACTGAAGCTTTCTTT
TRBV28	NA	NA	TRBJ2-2	CASSTPGRGPPGELFF	TGTGCCAGCAGCACCCCAGGAAGGGGCCCTCCCGGGGAGCTGTTTTTT
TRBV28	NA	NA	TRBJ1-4	CASTPAGLRREKLFF	TGTGCCAGCACCCCCGCGGGGCTTCGGCGTGAAAAACTGTTTTTT
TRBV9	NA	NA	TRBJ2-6	CASSEPGDAQGISGANVLTF	TGTGCCAGCAGCGAGCCGGGGGATGCTCAAGGTATCTCTGGGGCCAACGTCCTGACTTTC
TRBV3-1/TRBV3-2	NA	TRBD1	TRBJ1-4	CASSLPRGTGNEKLFF	TGTGCCAGCAGCCTCCCCCGGGGGACAGGGAATGAAAAACTGTTTTTT
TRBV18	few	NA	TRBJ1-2	CASSRGEKGYGYTF	TGTGCCAGCTCCCGGGGTGAGAAGGGCTATGGCTACACCTTC
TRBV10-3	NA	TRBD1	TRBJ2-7	CAISGKYRQGSSYEQYF	TGTGCCATCAGTGGGAAATACCGACAGGGATCAAGCTACGAGCAGTACTTC
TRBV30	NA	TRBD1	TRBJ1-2	CAWRTGTIGGYTF	TGTGCCTGGAGGACAGGGACCATAGGAGGCTACACCTTC
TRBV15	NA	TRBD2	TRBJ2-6	CATSRDMRGGANVLTF	TGTGCCACCAGCAGAGATATGCGGGGGGGGGCCAACGTCCTGACTTTC
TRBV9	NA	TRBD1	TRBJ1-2	CASSPGTGGGGYTF	TGTGCCAGCAGCCCAGGGACAGGGGGCGGTGGCTACACCTTC
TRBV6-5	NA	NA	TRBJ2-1	CASSLGGASEQFF	TGTGCCAGCAGCCTAGGGGGGGCGTCGGAGCAGTTCTTC
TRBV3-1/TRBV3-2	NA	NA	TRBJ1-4	CASSGADEKLFF	TGTGCCAGCAGCGGAGCGGATGAAAAACTGTTTTTT
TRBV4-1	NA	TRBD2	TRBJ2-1	CASSPGLAGGPKIPGEQFF	TGCGCCAGCAGCCCAGGACTAGCGGGAGGGCCGAAGATCCCCGGTGAGCAGTTCTTC
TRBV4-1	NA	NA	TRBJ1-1	CASSQEQGNTEAFF	TGCGCCAGCAGCCAAGAACAGGGGAACACTGAAGCTTTCTTT
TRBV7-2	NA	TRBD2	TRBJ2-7	CASSPGGSGSSYEQYF	TGTGCCAGCAGCCCGGGGGGTAGCGGGTCTTCCTACGAGCAGTACTTC
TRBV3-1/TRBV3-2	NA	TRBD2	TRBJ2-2	CASSPRVAGEGRTGELFF	TGTGCCAGCAGCCCCCGGGTAGCGGGAGAAGGAAGGACCGGGGAGCTGTTTTTT
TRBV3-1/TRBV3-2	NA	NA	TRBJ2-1	CASSQDRGSDEQFF	TGTGCCAGCAGCCAAGATCGCGGGTCTGATGAGCAGTTCTTC
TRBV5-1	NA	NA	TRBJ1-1	CASSARLPGTEAFF	TGCGCCAGCAGCGCCCGGCTCCCGGGCACTGAAGCTTTCTTT
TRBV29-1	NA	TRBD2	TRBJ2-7	CSARESYEQYF	TGCAGCGCGCGGGAGTCTTACGAGCAGTACTTC
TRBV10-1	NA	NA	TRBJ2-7	CASSESNGLLLYF	TGCGCCAGCAGTGAGTCCAACGGACTACTCCTGTACTTC
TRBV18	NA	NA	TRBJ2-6	CASSPRLVRAPSGANVLTF	TGTGCCAGCTCACCTCGCTTGGTCAGGGCACCCTCTGGGGCCAACGTCCTGACTTTC
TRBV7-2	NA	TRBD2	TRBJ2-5	CASSVKGLAGQETQYF	TGTGCCAGCAGCGTCAAGGGACTAGCGGGCCAAGAGACCCAGTACTTC
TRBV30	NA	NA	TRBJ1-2	CAWSRGANYGYTF	TGTGCCTGGAGTAGAGGTGCTAACTATGGCTACACCTTC
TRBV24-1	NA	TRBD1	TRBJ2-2	CATSDFPDRGHGDTGELFF	TGTGCCACCAGTGATTTTCCCGACAGGGGGCATGGGGACACCGGGGAGCTGTTTTTT
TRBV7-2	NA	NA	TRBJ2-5	CASSLVAGEETQYF	TGTGCCAGCAGCTTAGTAGCCGGGGAAGAGACCCAGTACTTC
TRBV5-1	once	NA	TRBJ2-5	CASSRGTEETQYF	TGCGCCAGCAGCCGCGGGACGGAAGAGACCCAGTACTTC
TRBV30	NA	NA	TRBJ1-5	CAWDSLGNQPQHF	TGTGCCTGGGACAGTTTGGGCAATCAGCCCCAGCATTTT
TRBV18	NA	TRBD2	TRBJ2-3	CASSPLKVAGSTDTQYF	TGTGCCAGCTCACCGCTGAAGGTAGCGGGGAGCACAGATACGCAGTATTTT
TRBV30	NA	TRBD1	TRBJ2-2	CARGQGATFGTGELFF	TGTGCCCGGGGACAGGGGGCAACTTTCGGCACCGGGGAGCTGTTTTTT
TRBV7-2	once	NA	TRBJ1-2	CASSSNPEPDYGYTF	TGTGCCAGCAGCTCTAACCCCGAACCTGACTATGGCTACACCTTC
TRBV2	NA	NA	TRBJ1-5	CASSETVNQPQHF	TGTGCCAGCAGTGAAACAGTCAATCAGCCCCAGCATTTT
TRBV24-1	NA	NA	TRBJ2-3	CATAPSGVGTDTQYF	TGTGCCACCGCTCCCAGCGGCGTTGGCACAGATACGCAGTATTTT
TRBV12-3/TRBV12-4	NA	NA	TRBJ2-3	CASSPQGPDTQYF	TGTGCCAGCAGTCCCCAGGGTCCAGATACGCAGTATTTT
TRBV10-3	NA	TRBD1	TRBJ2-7	CAISGDRDNEQYF	TGTGCCATCAGCGGAGACAGGGATAACGAGCAGTACTTC